This T cell receptor (beta chain) comes out of a study of Ad26.COV2.S vaccination and SARS-CoV-2 variants. Study as a whole: The study gave Ad26.COV2.S intramuscularly, once or twice 56 days apart.

V lost 0 bases to trimming and J lost 7 bases, with 6 bases between them. This CDR3 is 11 amino acids long. Germline loops: CDR1 DFQATT, CDR2 SNEGSKA (reference sequence). Broader study findings: Breadth measured for non-spike TCRs was similar across vaccine and placebo recipients.

Using immunoSEQ multiplex PCR, the repertoire was profiled, and TCRdb retains in-frame clones only, with some absent. The sample has roughly 350,000 clones, about nine tenths seen once. On this clone: Its specificity is unknown. This sample includes further DNA sequences coding for the same CDR3.

Treatment specified: about 20 received Ad26.COV2.S at low or high dose, single or two shots; roughly 5 received placebo; per-sample allocation not given. Samples came from day 63 after the first vaccine or placebo injection. The administered vaccine (an Ad26 vector) expressed Wuhan-strain SARS-CoV-2 spike. The sequenced sample was peripheral blood, obtained in a trial of Ad26.COV2.S vaccine versus placebo. The TCR originated in a person aged 18-60 years who received the Ad26.COV2.S COVID-19 vaccine or a placebo. The rearrangement joins TRBV20-1 to TRBJ1-2, with a tentative D call TRBD1 (5 bases). CDR3 nucleotide sequence: TGCAGTGCTAGAGACAGGGCTGGCTACACCTTC. Encoded protein: CSARDRAGYTF.